These 29 T cell receptor beta chains were all obtained from the same sample, sequenced in a study of blood T cell repertoires in COVID-19. Using immunoSEQ multiplex PCR, the repertoire was profiled, and TCRdb retains in-frame clones only, with some absent. The table includes 65,000 to 80,000 clones, 85% to 90% detected once. Sequenced sample: peripheral blood. The receptors derive from a man in his fifties with active COVID-19.

The J gene is TRBJ2-2, the V gene TRBV7-3, with D maybe TRBD2 (6 bases). The germline gives CDR1 SGHTA, CDR2 FQGTGA. This CDR3 comprises 18 residues. Trimming pared 5 bases from V and 2 bases from J, leaving 21 bases between. The CDR3 region is CASSPSVFVGGNTGELFF. CDR3 sequence (DNA): TGTGCCAGCAGCCCCTCTGTCTTTGTGGGGGGAAACACCGGGGAGCTGTTTTTT.

V gene TRBV20-1 combines with J gene TRBJ1-2, with D possibly TRBD1 on 5 matching bases. The germline CDR1 and CDR2 sequences are DFQATT and SNEGSKA (reference sequence). The CDR3 runs to 11 residues. The CDR3 sequence: CSGGENYGYTF. Written as DNA, the CDR3 is TGCAGCGGGGGGGAAAACTATGGCTACACCTTC.

The chain carries TRBV7-3 and TRBJ2-5; D is possibly TRBD2 (6 bases). Germline CDR1 SGHTA, CDR2 FQGTGA. CDR3 length: 13 residues. The V end was cut by 4 bases, the J end by 2 bases, with 8 bases between. The DNA for the CDR3 is TGTGCCAGCAGCTCCGGGAGTCAAGAGACCCAGTACTTC. Residues: CASSSGSQETQYF.

This sequence joins TRBV18 and TRBJ1-1, with D uncertain. The CDR3 extends over 14 amino acids. The V end lost 3 bases, the J end lost 6 bases, and 14 bases lay between the germline ends. In germline, CDR1 is KGHSH, CDR2 LQKENI. The CDR3 here is CASSPSKEASEAFF. The CDR3 coding sequence is TGTGCCAGCTCACCCTCAAAGGAGGCCTCTGAAGCTTTCTTT.

The V call is TRBV4-1, the J call TRBJ2-1, with 7 bases identical to TRBD2. Per the germline V gene, CDR1 is MGHRA and CDR2 is YSYEKL. CDR3 length: 16 residues. V trimming: 2 bases; J trimming: 3 bases; junction bases outside the gene matches: 7. For the CDR3, the DNA is TGCGCCAGCAGCCAATGGTGGAGCGGGGACTACAATGAGCAGTTCTTC. It encodes CASSQWWSGDYNEQFF.

The CDR3 loop reads CASSSPRGENYGYTF. The CDR3 bases are TGTGCCAGCAGCTCCCCCAGGGGGGAAAACTATGGCTACACCTTC. The chain has TRBV11-2 and TRBJ1-2, with 7 bases fitting TRBD1. The CDR3 loop spans 15 amino acids. In germline, CDR1 is SGHAT, CDR2 FQNNGV. The V and J ends lost 4 bases and 2 bases, in that order; junction bases with no gene match: 7.

A note on this clone: The conserved phenylalanine or tryptophan is not found at the CDR3 terminus, so this likely reflects a read error. No DNA is shown, since the ends of the CDR3 on it are uncertain; the CDR3 is the one TCRdb lists. J is TRBJ1-1 and V is TRBV6-5; the table assigns TRBD1, which was not confirmed against the DNA. Germline V gene sequence: CDR1 MNHEY, CDR2 SVGAGI. The CDR3 numbers 13 amino acids, ends counted. CDR3 residues: CASSPALGTGVHL.

This sequence joins TRBV27 and TRBJ2-7, with 9 positions matching TRBD2. V lost 1 base to trimming and J lost 5 bases; unmatched junction nucleotides: 9. The CDR3 runs to 16 residues. Looked up from germline, CDR1 is MNHEY and CDR2 is SMNVEV (reference sequence). The CDR3 spells CASSLYAGGAPNEQYF. CDR3 bases: TGTGCCAGCAGTTTATACGCGGGGGGGGCCCCCAACGAGCAGTACTTC.

The V call is TRBV2, the J call TRBJ2-2; a possible D gene is TRBD1 (7 bases). Germline CDR1 is SNHLY and CDR2 is FYNNEI. The CDR3 extends over 16 amino acids. Trimming removed 7 bases at V and 5 bases at J, with 20 bases between. CDR3 residues: CASNPRGAGGTGELFF. Written as DNA, the CDR3 is TGTGCCAGCAACCCTAGGGGGGCAGGGGGGACCGGGGAGCTGTTTTTT.

The chain joins TRBV7-2 to TRBJ1-2, with D unclear. V lost 3 bases, J lost 3 bases, and 14 bases lay in between. The CDR3 extends over 15 amino acids. Germline CDR1 and CDR2: SGHTA and FQGNSA. As DNA, the CDR3 is TGTGCCAGCAGCTTTGCAGGTAGTACGGACTATGGCTACACCTTC. This sequence encodes CASSFAGSTDYGYTF.

This clone has just one count. This sequence joins TRBV7-9 and TRBJ1-3; TRBD1 matches 8 bases. The germline gives CDR1 SEHNR, CDR2 FQNEAQ (reference sequence). This CDR3 has 14 residues. J gave up 6 bases and V 0 bases, and 1 base lay outside the gene matches. CDR3 protein: CASSLAQGANTIYF. CDR3 in DNA: TGTGCCAGCAGCTTAGCGCAGGGGGCAAACACCATATATTTT.

The rearrangement joins TRBV18 to TRBJ1-5; perhaps TRBD1 as D (5 bases). V was cut by 6 bases and J by 7 bases, with 13 bases left in between. The length of the CDR3 is 13 residues. Germline V gene sequence: CDR1 KGHSH, CDR2 LQKENI. The CDR3 DNA is TGTGCCAGCTCGTCCCAGGGTATCCAGCCCCAGCATTTT. Amino acids: CASSSQGIQPQHF. Based on the CDR3 plus reference TRBV18 and TRBJ1-5, the full variable domain is NAGVMQNPRHLVRRRGQEARLRCSPMKGHSHVYWYRQLPEEGLKFMVYLQKENIIDESGMPKERFSAEFPKEGPSILRIQQVVRGDSAAYFCASSSQGIQPQHFGDGTRLSIL.

J is TRBJ1-5 and V is TRBV28; TRBD1 agrees at 12 bases. The CDR3 sequence is 16 residues long. Trimming at V came to 6 bases and at J to 7 bases, leaving 10 bases not matched to a gene. Germline CDR1 reads MDHEN; CDR2 reads SYDVKM. The CDR3 sequence is CASRQGTGGVRQPQHF. CDR3 in DNA: TGTGCCAGCAGACAAGGGACAGGGGGCGTCCGACAGCCCCAGCATTTT.

The V call is TRBV6-1, the J call TRBJ2-5; 7 nucleotides align to TRBD2. Germline values: CDR1 MNHNS, CDR2 SASEGT. The CDR3 has 16 residues. V was clipped by 1 base and J by 3 bases; unmatched bases: 8. CDR3 DNA sequence: TGTGCCAGCAGTGAAGGGGGGACTATAGGAAAAGAGACCCAGTACTTC. Amino acids: CASSEGGTIGKETQYF.

The rearrangement joins TRBV4-2 to TRBJ2-6, with 7 bases fitting TRBD1. The CDR3 contains 16 residues. V was pared by 2 bases and J by 3 bases, with 4 bases of the junction left unmatched. Germline CDR1 reads LGHNA; CDR2 reads YNFKEQ. The DNA for the CDR3 is TGTGCCAGCAGCCAATCCACAGGGGTTGGGGCCAACGTCCTGACTTTC. This translates into CASSQSTGVGANVLTF.

This chain uses TRBV28 with TRBJ1-2, with a tentative D call TRBD1 (6 bases). The V end lost 5 bases, the J end lost 4 bases, and 26 bases lay between the germline ends. The CDR3 sequence is 18 residues long. From germline, CDR1 is MDHEN and CDR2 SYDVKM. This CDR3 reads CASSHSITLDRRPYGYTF. CDR3 in DNA: TGTGCCAGCAGTCACTCTATTACTCTTGACAGGAGGCCCTATGGCTACACCTTC.

The rearrangement uses TRBV30 and TRBJ2-7; the match to TRBD2 covers 8 bases. The CDR3 runs 12 residues. CDR1 is GTSNPN and CDR2 is SVGIG in the germline V gene (reference sequence). Trimming removed 2 bases from V and 5 bases from J; junction bases left unmatched: 2. In nucleotides, the CDR3 is TGTGCCTGGAGTCCGGGAGGGAACGAGCAGTACTTC. The encoded protein is CAWSPGGNEQYF.

The rearrangement uses TRBV5-6 and TRBJ2-7; 7 positions match TRBD2. This CDR3 comprises 15 residues. Germline assignment: CDR1 SGHDT and CDR2 YYEEEE. V gave up 2 bases and J gave up 1 base; unmatched junction bases: 6. The chain's CDR3 is CASSFGRPVSYEQYF. The CDR3 bases are TGTGCCAGCAGCTTCGGGAGGCCCGTGTCCTACGAGCAGTACTTC.

The chain employs TRBV4-1 and TRBJ2-1; 7 bases fit TRBD2. This CDR3 comprises 17 residues. CDR1 is MGHRA and CDR2 is YSYEKL in the germline V gene. With V trimmed by 1 base and J by 0 bases, 6 bases remained unmatched. The CDR3 reads CASSQAARTSSYNEQFF. The CDR3, as DNA: TGCGCCAGCAGCCAAGCAGCGAGGACTAGCTCCTACAATGAGCAGTTCTTC.

The chain employs TRBV6-5 and TRBJ1-2; tentative D call: TRBD1 (6 bases). Germline CDR1 and CDR2: MNHEY and SVGAGI. CDR3 size: 15 residues. V gave up 0 bases and J gave up 4 bases, with 12 bases separating them. The CDR3 sequence: CASSYSRQGSYGYTF. CDR3 DNA: TGTGCCAGCAGTTACTCGAGGCAGGGGAGCTATGGCTACACCTTC.

The V call is TRBV25-1, the J call TRBJ1-2; 12 nucleotides line up with TRBD1. This CDR3 region has 14 residues. CDR1 is MGHDK and CDR2 is SYGVNS in the germline V gene. The V and J ends lost 3 bases and 8 bases, in that order; junction bases with no gene match: 4. CDR3 bases: TGTGCCAGCAGTGAGGGACAGGGGGCGCAGGGCTACACCTTC. Translation gives CASSEGQGAQGYTF.

This chain joins TRBV28 and TRBJ2-5, with 7 bases aligning to TRBD2. The V gene's germline CDR1 is MDHEN and CDR2 SYDVKM. The CDR3 runs 17 residues. J was trimmed by 6 bases and V by 2 bases; bases with no gene match: 15. The DNA for the CDR3 is TGTGCCAGCAGTTTAATGAGCGGGGCCAGGGTGACCAAGACCCAGTACTTC. The encoded protein is CASSLMSGARVTKTQYF.

The chain couples TRBV7-8 to TRBJ1-2; 8 positions match TRBD1. The CDR3 covers 16 residues. Germline values: CDR1 SGHVS, CDR2 FQNEAQ. Trimming removed 5 bases from V and 5 bases from J; junction bases left unmatched: 13. This CDR3 is CASSPTRQGFGYGYTF. The CDR3 coding sequence is TGTGCCAGCAGCCCAACCCGACAGGGGTTTGGGTATGGCTACACCTTC.

V gene TRBV5-6 combines with J gene TRBJ2-1; D remains ambiguous. There are 15 residues in the CDR3. Per germline, CDR1 SGHDT and CDR2 YYEEEE. Trimming took 3 bases from V and 7 from J, leaving 17 bases between them. DNA of the CDR3: TGTGCCAGCAGCTCTCTAGAGTTGTTTAGAAATGAGCAGTTCTTC. Translated: CASSSLELFRNEQFF.

In its sample, this clone ranks as medium-sized (0.01 to 0.1%). The chain combines TRBV4-3 with TRBJ2-3, with a tentative D call TRBD1 (6 bases). The CDR3 consists of 15 residues. V was shortened by 0 bases and J by 4 bases, with 11 bases between the two germline ends. CDR1 and CDR2 from the germline V gene are LGHNA and YSLEER. The CDR3 DNA sequence: TGCGCCAGCAGCCAAGATCGAACAGGGCCAGATACGCAGTATTTT. Protein sequence: CASSQDRTGPDTQYF.

The chain is built from TRBV19 and TRBJ2-7, with TRBD1 matching 7 bases. Germline V lookup: CDR1 LNHDA, CDR2 SQIVND (reference sequence). Trimming at V came to 6 bases and at J to 6 bases, leaving 14 bases not matched to a gene. This CDR3 has 15 residues. The CDR3 nucleotides read TGTGCCAGTAGGTCCTACGGGACCCCAGGGGGCGAGCAGTACTTC. This encodes CASRSYGTPGGEQYF.

The rearrangement links TRBV18 to TRBJ2-3, with 7 bases aligning to TRBD2. CDR1 is KGHSH, CDR2 LQKENI, per germline. The CDR3 extends over 14 amino acids. V was pared by 4 bases and J by 2 bases, with 3 bases of the junction left unmatched. The CDR3 coding sequence is TGTGCCAGCTCACTCGGGGGGATCACAGATACGCAGTATTTT. It translates to CASSLGGITDTQYF.

V gene TRBV4-2 combines with J gene TRBJ2-1; TRBD2 aligns across 11 bases. V was pared by 1 base and J by 8 bases, with 10 bases of the junction left unmatched. In germline, CDR1 is LGHNA, CDR2 YNFKEQ. The CDR3 has 17 amino acids. The CDR3 reads CASSQVLAGDLAHEQFF. CDR3 DNA: TGTGCCAGCAGCCAAGTACTAGCGGGGGACCTTGCTCATGAGCAGTTCTTC.

The V gene is TRBV5-1, the J gene TRBJ1-1; D not certain. Looked up from germline, CDR1 is SGHRS and CDR2 is YFSETQ. This CDR3 has 13 residues. Deletions cut 2 bases from V and 2 bases from J, with 7 bases between. The CDR3 here is CASSFFSNTEAFF. DNA of the CDR3: TGCGCCAGCAGCTTTTTTAGTAACACTGAAGCTTTCTTT.